This TCR beta chain was retrieved from a study of blood T cell repertoires in COVID-19. Study details: T cells, B-cell-depleted T cells, or PBMCs provided the cDNA or gDNA that served as material.

Profiling relied on immunoSEQ multiplex PCR, and the TCRdb table lists in-frame clones only, not all of them. Here the sample spans fewer than 350,000 clones, approximately 87% being singletons. The V and J ends lost 4 bases and 7 bases, in that order; junction bases with no gene match: 8. CDR1 is SGHTA and CDR2 is FQGNSA in the germline V gene. The CDR3 runs to 16 residues. J is TRBJ2-1 and V is TRBV7-2, with 12 nucleotides matching TRBD2. Sequences were obtained from peripheral blood. This sequence was found in a woman in her 50s who had recovered from COVID-19. The CDR3 here is CASSSHGTSGWNEQFF. The CDR3 DNA is TGTGCCAGCAGCTCGCACGGGACTAGCGGGTGGAATGAGCAGTTCTTC.